This T cell receptor beta chain was profiled in a study of blood T cell repertoires in COVID-19. Whole-study context: Donors in the United States, Italy and Spain gave samples during acute or convalescent COVID-19. Sources were T cells, B-cell-depleted T cells, or PBMCs; the material itself was cDNA or gDNA.

In the authors' methods: Reference gene primer amplification in the assay estimated nucleated cell counts. This table comes from immunoSEQ multiplex PCR, and its TCRdb copy is limited to in-frame clones, with some not included. V and J calls and clone size are copied from that table; D and trimming were computed from the DNA. Among around 88,000 clones listed, over 75% were seen once. The CDR3 covers 14 residues. The germline V gene encodes CDR1 SGHDN and CDR2 FVKESK. The V end was cut by 0 bases, the J end by 11 bases, with 11 bases between. The sequenced material came from peripheral blood. The receptor's source is a man between 60 and 75 years old with acute or convalescent COVID-19. The rearrangement joins TRBV14 to TRBJ1-6; D gene ambiguous. The DNA for the CDR3 is TGTGCCAGCAGCCAAGATTTATGGGCTGCACCCCTCCACTTT. Protein product: CASSQDLWAAPLHF. Full variable domain (rest looked up from reference TRBV14 and TRBJ1-6): EAGVTQFPSHSVIEKGQTVTLRCDPISGHDNLYWYRRVMGKEIKFLLHFVKESKQDESGMPNNRFLAERTGGTYSTLKVQPAELEDSGVYFCASSQDLWAAPLHFGNGTRLTVT.